The 20 T cell receptor beta chains below all came from one sample that was sequenced in a study of blood T cell repertoires in COVID-19 (dated by TCRdb to the early 2020s). The library was produced with the immunoSEQ multiplex PCR assay. TCRdb stores this immuneACCESS table with in-frame sequences only. Part of the clones is absent; in the studies checked, under half of the shortfall reflects unresolved V genes, and no reason is known for the rest. Present in this sample are roughly 330,000 clones, about nine tenths of which were seen just once. Of the sample, 7.5% to 10% falls within the top ten clones. The sample taken for sequencing was peripheral blood. The receptors stem from a man aged 25 to 40 with COVID-19, enrolled during active disease.

The chain recombines TRBV24-1 with TRBJ2-1, with TRBD2 identical over 10 bases. The J segment lost 4 bases and the V segment lost 4 bases, leaving 6 bases of the junction unmatched. This CDR3 comprises 16 residues. In germline, CDR1 is KGHDR, CDR2 SFDVKD. The CDR3, as DNA: TGTGCCACCAGTGACCCGGGACTAGCGAGATACAATGAGCAGTTCTTC. This sequence encodes CATSDPGLARYNEQFF.

This chain uses TRBV29-1 with TRBJ2-1; 9 positions match TRBD1. J lost 3 bases, V lost 7 bases, and 1 base had no gene match. CDR3 length equals 12 residues. Per the germline V gene, CDR1 is SQVTM and CDR2 is ANQGSEA. The CDR3 loop reads CSGGQGYNEQFF. In DNA, the CDR3 is TGCAGCGGGGGACAGGGCTACAATGAGCAGTTCTTC.

This clone was seen more than once but under ten times. This chain joins TRBV12-3 or TRBV12-4 and TRBJ2-7; 9 nucleotides agree with TRBD1. J gave up 7 bases and V 8 bases, and 9 bases lay outside the gene matches. The CDR3 has 13 amino acids. CDR3 sequence: CASSTGTGREQYF. The DNA of the CDR3 is TGTGCCAGCTCAACCGGGACAGGGAGAGAGCAGTACTTC.

The chain couples TRBV19 to TRBJ1-4; 8 bases are shared with TRBD1. J was trimmed by 7 bases and V by 7 bases; bases with no gene match: 17. CDR3 length: 17 residues. In germline, CDR1 is LNHDA, CDR2 SQIVND (reference sequence). The CDR3 coding sequence is TGTGCCAGTACCCCGCCGCGACAGGGGTCGGGTGGTGAAAAACTGTTTTTT. Translating gives CASTPPRQGSGGEKLFF.

This clone was seen only once. The chain is built from TRBV28 and TRBJ1-5; D gene ambiguous. The CDR3 runs 18 residues. V dropped 2 bases and J dropped 1 base, with 18 bases sitting between them. Germline loops: CDR1 MDHEN, CDR2 SYDVKM. CDR3 protein: CASSLTSLESSSNQPQHF. As DNA, the CDR3 is TGTGCCAGCAGTTTAACGTCTCTAGAGAGCTCCAGCAATCAGCCCCAGCATTTT.

The chain combines TRBV27 with TRBJ2-7; D is ambiguous. CDR3 length equals 15 residues. Germline assignment: CDR1 MNHEY and CDR2 SMNVEV (reference sequence). Trimming removed 6 bases from V and 4 bases from J, with 19 bases in between. The CDR3 protein is CASRPSFVDRYEQYF. The CDR3 DNA reads as TGTGCCAGCAGGCCTTCCTTCGTAGATAGATACGAGCAGTACTTC.

This chain uses TRBV9 with TRBJ1-6; 7 bases align to TRBD1. The germline V gene has CDR1 SGDLS and CDR2 YYNGEE. This CDR3 spans 15 amino acids. With V trimmed by 3 bases and J by 4 bases, 4 bases remained unmatched. DNA for the CDR3: TGTGCCAGCAGCGCGGGGACAGCGTATAATTCACCCCTCCACTTT. Its protein product is CASSAGTAYNSPLHF.

This chain joins TRBV9 and TRBJ2-1, with 7 bases that match TRBD1. V gave up 0 bases and J gave up 7 bases; unmatched junction bases: 7. The CDR3 totals 15 residues. CDR1 and CDR2 (germline): SGDLS, YYNGEE. The DNA for the CDR3 is TGTGCCAGCAGCGTAGGGGGGACAGCTGTGAATGAGCAGTTCTTC. Amino acid sequence: CASSVGGTAVNEQFF.

This rearrangement joins TRBV27 to TRBJ1-5; D remains unclear. Trimming left V 4 bases short and J 5 bases short, with 15 bases between. Germline CDR1 MNHEY, CDR2 SMNVEV (reference sequence). CDR3 length: 15 residues. In DNA, the CDR3 is TGTGCCAGCAGTTACCGGCAGCCCCGGGATCAGCCCCAGCATTTT. This codes for CASSYRQPRDQPQHF.

The rearrangement links TRBV27 to TRBJ1-4; no clear D. V lost 4 bases, J lost 3 bases, and 9 bases lay in between. Germline V gene data show CDR1 as MNHEY and CDR2 as SMNVEV (reference sequence). CDR3 length equals 14 residues. Here the CDR3 reads CASSSVGANEKLFF. In DNA form, the CDR3 reads TGTGCCAGCAGTTCCGTCGGAGCTAATGAAAAACTGTTTTTT.

The rearrangement joins TRBV19 to TRBJ1-5; D is unresolved. The ends were cut back, 1 base at V and 0 bases at J, with 4 bases in the middle. The length of the CDR3 is 14 residues. Germline CDR1 and CDR2: LNHDA and SQIVND (reference sequence). This CDR3 reads CASSIAHSNQPQHF. The CDR3 nucleotides read TGTGCCAGTAGTATAGCCCATAGCAATCAGCCCCAGCATTTT.

The rearrangement joins TRBV7-8 to TRBJ1-1; 8 nucleotides agree with TRBD1. Per germline, CDR1 SGHVS and CDR2 FQNEAQ. This CDR3 has 15 residues. V lost 2 bases and J lost 0; bases outside the gene matches: 2. The CDR3 loop reads CASSLTGGVNTEAFF. Here the CDR3 DNA reads TGTGCCAGCAGCTTAACAGGGGGTGTGAACACTGAAGCTTTCTTT.

In DNA form, the CDR3 reads TGCGCCAGCAGCCAAGACAGTAGGGGCACTGAAGCTTTCTTT. It encodes CASSQDSRGTEAFF. The chain has TRBV4-1 and TRBJ1-1, with D possibly being TRBD1 (5 bases). Germline values: CDR1 MGHRA, CDR2 YSYEKL. The CDR3 length is 14 residues. The V and J ends lost 0 bases and 4 bases respectively, with 9 bases between them.

The V gene is TRBV5-1, the J gene TRBJ2-1, with 7 bases identical to TRBD1. Losses at the gene ends were 3 bases for V and 2 bases for J; bases not matched to a gene: 2. The CDR3 is 14 residues long. The germline V gene has CDR1 SGHRS and CDR2 YFSETQ. This CDR3 is CASSSGQTYNEQFF. The DNA for the CDR3 is TGCGCCAGCAGCTCGGGACAGACCTACAATGAGCAGTTCTTC.

The chain employs TRBV24-1 and TRBJ1-2; maybe TRBD1 (5 bases). Trimming took off 4 bases at V and 3 bases at J, with 5 bases between the two ends. CDR3 length: 12 residues. CDR1 and CDR2 from the germline V gene are KGHDR and SFDVKD. The CDR3 DNA follows: TGTGCCACCAGTGACAGGGACTATGGCTACACCTTC. Translated, it gives CATSDRDYGYTF.

This clone was counted only a few times. The sample holds other DNA sequences that translate to the same CDR3. The J gene is TRBJ2-7, the V gene TRBV19, with TRBD1 matching 7 bases. Trimming cost V 3 bases and J 2 bases; bases outside gene matches: 1. This CDR3 has 13 residues. Germline values: CDR1 LNHDA, CDR2 SQIVND (reference sequence). The CDR3, as DNA: TGTGCCAGTAGTATCGACAGGGCCTACGAGCAGTACTTC. Protein sequence: CASSIDRAYEQYF.

The chain combines TRBV7-9 with TRBJ1-4; weak D call: TRBD1 (5 bases). The germline gives CDR1 SEHNR, CDR2 FQNEAQ (reference sequence). V lost 5 bases and J 3 bases, leaving 16 bases between the germline ends. The CDR3 covers 16 residues. The CDR3 reads CASSPAEGRSNEKLFF. CDR3 DNA sequence: TGTGCCAGCAGCCCGGCGGAGGGACGGTCTAATGAAAAACTGTTTTTT.

The genes are TRBV3-1 (or the pseudogene TRBV3-2) and TRBJ2-5, with 10 bases aligning to TRBD2. Per germline, CDR1 LGHDT and CDR2 YNNKEL (reference sequence). The length of the CDR3 is 20 residues. Germline trimming cut 4 bases from V and 2 bases from J; bases unmatched to any gene: 19. CDR3 amino acids: CASSLKELAGAAVGQETQYF. The CDR3 DNA sequence: TGTGCCAGCAGCCTAAAAGAGCTAGCGGGGGCGGCGGTCGGGCAAGAGACCCAGTACTTC.

The V and J genes are TRBV9 and TRBJ1-1, with D hard to call. The CDR3 totals 13 residues. With 3 bases removed from V and 1 base from J, the gap between germline ends came to 7 bases. Germline V gives CDR1 SGDLS, CDR2 YYNGEE. CDR3 nucleotide sequence: TGTGCCAGCAGCGCCCCGGGGAACACTGAAGCTTTCTTT. It encodes CASSAPGNTEAFF.

The count of this clone is one. The CDR3 region is CASSVAGTGANVLTF. CDR3 coding DNA: TGTGCCAGCAGCGTAGCAGGCACTGGGGCCAACGTCCTGACTTTC. V gene TRBV9 combines with J gene TRBJ2-6; D unresolved. Per germline, CDR1 SGDLS and CDR2 YYNGEE. The CDR3 loop spans 15 amino acids. Between the trimmed V and J ends, which lost 0 bases and 2 bases, there was a span of 6 bases.